What follows is one TCR beta chain and its context. Only in-frame clones appear in the TCRdb table, and some are missing; sequencing was by immunoSEQ multiplex PCR. The repertoire has hundreds of thousands of clones, around 82% of them found once; the top ten carry around 6%. This CDR3 comprises 13 residues. The trim removed 4 bases at V and 8 bases at J, leaving 7 bases unmatched. The germline V gene encodes CDR1 SGHTA and CDR2 FQGNSA. This sample is part of a study of blood T cell repertoires in COVID-19. This clonotype was sampled from a man older than 75 with acute or convalescent COVID-19. This chain joins TRBV7-2 and TRBJ1-2; 7 bases match TRBD1. The specimen was peripheral blood. CDR3 loop: CASSSRQGYGYTF. In DNA, the CDR3 is TGTGCCAGCAGCTCCCGACAGGGATACGGCTACACCTTC. Full variable domain (remainder filled in from reference TRBV7-2 and TRBJ1-2): GAGVSQSPSNKVTEKGKDVELRCDPISGHTALYWYRQSLGQGLEFLIYFQGNSAPDKSGLPSDRFSAERTGGSVSTLTIQRTQQEDSAVYLCASSSRQGYGYTFGSGTRLTVV.